The 11 T cell receptor beta chains below come from one sample, sequenced in a study of T cell responses to AZD1222 COVID-19 vaccine. Some clones are missing from TCRdb's copy, which holds only in-frame ones; the method was immunoSEQ multiplex PCR. Among some 100,000 clones, 80% to 90% were seen once, and the ten largest hold less than 15%. Sequenced here: peripheral blood, sampled on day 0 of AZD1222 vaccination. The receptors originated from an adult in good health.

This clone was counted between two and nine times. The chain links TRBV2 to TRBJ2-3, with 8 bases aligning to TRBD2. The germline gives CDR1 SNHLY, CDR2 FYNNEI. Trimming cost V 1 base and J 3 bases; bases outside gene matches: 3. The CDR3 sequence is 15 residues long. Here the CDR3 DNA reads TGTGCCAGCAGTGAAGTAGCGGGAAAAACAGATACGCAGTATTTT. Protein product: CASSEVAGKTDTQYF.

The CDR3 region is CASSFRGSKNYGYTF. CDR3 nucleotides: TGTGCCAGCAGTTTTAGAGGCTCAAAGAACTATGGCTACACCTTC. V usage is TRBV28 and J usage is TRBJ1-2; D is uncertain. Germline CDR1 reads MDHEN; CDR2 reads SYDVKM. The CDR3 loop spans 15 amino acids. The V end was cut by 3 bases, the J end by 2 bases, with 13 bases between.

V is TRBV19 and J is TRBJ2-5, with TRBD1 as a possible D gene (6 bases). Germline lookup yields CDR1 LNHDA and CDR2 SQIVND (reference sequence). The CDR3 covers 15 residues. The V gene lost 5 bases and the J gene lost 5 bases, with 18 bases spanning the gap. CDR3 nucleotides: TGTGCCAGTAGTCTACAGGGTACGAAAAGGGAGACCCAGTACTTC. Translation: CASSLQGTKRETQYF.

This rearrangement joins TRBV2 to TRBJ2-2; D might be TRBD2 (5 bases). The CDR3 consists of 13 residues. Germline CDR1 SNHLY, CDR2 FYNNEI. Trimming left V 7 bases short and J 6 bases short, with 12 bases between. CDR3 sequence (DNA): TGTGCCAGCACCAAAACTAGTCCCGGGGAGCTGTTTTTT. It encodes CASTKTSPGELFF.

V and J are TRBV7-9 and TRBJ2-3; D is possibly TRBD1 (6 bases). The CDR3 is made up of 14 amino acids. The germline V and J ends were trimmed by 1 base and 2 bases, with 7 bases remaining between them. In germline, CDR1 is SEHNR, CDR2 FQNEAQ (reference sequence). The CDR3 coding sequence is TGTGCCAGCAGCTTAGGGGACATCACAGATACGCAGTATTTT. Its translation is CASSLGDITDTQYF.

V usage is TRBV5-4 and J usage is TRBJ2-7; TRBD1 or TRBD2 may be the D gene (5 bases each). V shed 0 bases and J shed 0 bases, with 13 bases lying between them. Germline V gene sequence: CDR1 SGHNT, CDR2 YYREEE (reference sequence). This CDR3 has 16 amino acids. CDR3 region: CASSLVSWGRSYEQYF. The CDR3 DNA reads TGTGCCAGCAGCTTGGTAAGTTGGGGACGCTCCTACGAGCAGTACTTC.

The chain links TRBV11-3 to TRBJ2-3; possible D gene TRBD2, 6 bases. CDR3 length: 15 residues. Germline CDR1 reads SGHNT; CDR2 reads YENEEA. V gave up 5 bases and J gave up 1 base, with 13 bases separating them. CDR3 amino acids: CASSNDGGRTDTQYF. The CDR3 DNA follows: TGTGCCAGCAGCAACGACGGGGGACGCACAGATACGCAGTATTTT.

This chain connects TRBV4-2 to TRBJ1-5; TRBD1 matches 11 bases. The CDR3 is 17 residues long. Germline V gene data show CDR1 as LGHNA and CDR2 as YNFKEQ. The V segment lost 1 base and the J segment 4 bases; nucleotides outside the gene matches: 6. CDR3 DNA sequence: TGTGCCAGCAGCCAAGGGTCCGGGACAGGGGGTAATCAGCCCCAGCATTTT. This codes for CASSQGSGTGGNQPQHF.

V and J are TRBV18 and TRBJ1-5, with D uncertain. Trimming shortened V by 1 base and J by 7 bases, and 17 bases separated the two germline ends. The length of the CDR3 is 16 residues. The germline gives CDR1 KGHSH, CDR2 LQKENI. DNA for the CDR3: TGTGCCAGCTCACCACTCGAGGCGAGCAACGGACAGCCCCAGCATTTT. Protein: CASSPLEASNGQPQHF.

The chain combines TRBV6-5 with TRBJ1-2; D is undetermined. Germline V gene sequence: CDR1 MNHEY, CDR2 SVGAGI. The CDR3 loop spans 15 amino acids. The V end was cut by 0 bases, the J end by 4 bases, with 12 bases between. CDR3 residues: CASSYSPFSPYGYTF. The CDR3 region has the DNA TGTGCCAGCAGTTACTCGCCTTTCAGTCCCTATGGCTACACCTTC.

The J gene is TRBJ2-2, the V gene TRBV3-1 (or the pseudogene TRBV3-2); 7 bases align to TRBD1. J lost 6 bases, V lost 4 bases, and 8 bases had no gene match. The CDR3 is 15 residues long. The germline CDR1 and CDR2 sequences are LGHDT and YNNKEL (reference sequence). In DNA form, the CDR3 reads TGTGCCAGCAGCCTAACAGACAGGGCCCCCGGGGAGCTGTTTTTT. This codes for CASSLTDRAPGELFF.